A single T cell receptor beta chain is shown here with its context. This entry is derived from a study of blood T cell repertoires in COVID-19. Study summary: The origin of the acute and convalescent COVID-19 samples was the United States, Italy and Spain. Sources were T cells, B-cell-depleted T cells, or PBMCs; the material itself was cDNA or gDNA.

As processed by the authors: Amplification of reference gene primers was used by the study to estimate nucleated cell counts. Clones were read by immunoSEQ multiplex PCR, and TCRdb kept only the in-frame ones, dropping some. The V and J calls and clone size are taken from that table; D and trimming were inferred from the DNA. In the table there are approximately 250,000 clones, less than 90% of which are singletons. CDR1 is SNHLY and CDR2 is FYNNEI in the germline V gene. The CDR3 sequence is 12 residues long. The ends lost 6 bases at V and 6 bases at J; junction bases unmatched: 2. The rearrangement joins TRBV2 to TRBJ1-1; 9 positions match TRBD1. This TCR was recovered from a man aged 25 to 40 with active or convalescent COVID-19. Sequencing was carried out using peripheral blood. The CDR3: CASSRDRAEAFF. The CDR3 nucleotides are TGTGCCAGCAGCCGGGACAGGGCTGAAGCTTTCTTT.